The 9 T cell receptor beta chains in this list originate from one sample, sequenced in a study of blood T cell repertoires in COVID-19. The repertoire was sequenced with immunoSEQ multiplex PCR; TCRdb's copy has only in-frame clones and lacks some. Of some 150,000 clones listed, roughly 84% are singletons. The specimen was peripheral blood. The receptors stem from a man in his sixties or seventies with acute or convalescent COVID-19.

The chain has TRBV19 and TRBJ2-3; possible D gene TRBD2, 5 bases. Germline V CDR1 and CDR2: LNHDA, SQIVND (reference sequence). V shed 1 base and J shed 4 bases, with 15 bases lying between them. The length of the CDR3 is 16 residues. The CDR3 sequence: CASSIVTGTNADTQYF. The CDR3 DNA reads as TGTGCCAGTAGTATAGTCACGGGAACCAACGCAGATACGCAGTATTTT.

Only one count was recorded for this clone. The chain joins TRBV19 to TRBJ1-2; 11 bases are shared with TRBD1. Trimming cost V 10 bases and J 8 bases; bases outside gene matches: 9. Germline values: CDR1 LNHDA, CDR2 SQIVND (reference sequence). The CDR3 length is 13 residues. CDR3: CATWDRGIYGYTF. In nucleotides, the CDR3 is TGTGCCACTTGGGACAGGGGGATATACGGCTACACCTTC.

This chain links TRBV7-6 with TRBJ2-3, with D possibly being TRBD2 (5 bases). CDR1 and CDR2 from the germline V gene are SGHVS and FNYEAQ. The CDR3 totals 17 residues. V was cut by 2 bases and J by 10 bases, with 25 bases left in between. The CDR3 region is CASSLRPSGLNSVAQYF. The CDR3 DNA follows: TGTGCCAGCAGCTTACGGCCGTCCGGACTCAATTCGGTTGCGCAGTATTTT.

The genes are TRBV3-1 (or the pseudogene TRBV3-2) and TRBJ1-6; D gene ambiguous. The V end was cut by 4 bases, the J end by 10 bases, with 14 bases between. The CDR3 is 14 amino acids. Germline V gives CDR1 LGHDT, CDR2 YNNKEL (reference sequence). The CDR3 nucleotides read TGTGCCAGCAGCCTCCGGGAGGATGTGTCACCCCTCCACTTT. Its translation: CASSLREDVSPLHF.

As to this clone: The sample holds other DNA sequences that translate to the same CDR3. The V gene is TRBV6-5, the J gene TRBJ1-6; 7 nucleotides match TRBD1. Germline lookup yields CDR1 MNHEY and CDR2 SVGAGI. The CDR3 is 14 residues long. With 6 bases clipped from V and 7 bases from J, the junction kept 6 bases outside the gene matches. CDR3: CASRRQGGNSPLHF. CDR3 sequence (DNA): TGTGCCAGCAGGAGACAGGGTGGAAATTCACCCCTCCACTTT.

This clone was found a few times. V is TRBV12-3 or TRBV12-4 and J is TRBJ2-2; the D gene is possibly TRBD2 (6 bases). CDR3 length equals 13 residues. The V end lost 7 bases, the J end lost 7 bases, and 13 bases lay between the germline ends. CDR3 protein: CASKLWGDGELFF. The CDR3 bases are TGTGCCAGCAAGCTATGGGGGGACGGGGAGCTGTTTTTT.

The genes are TRBV27 and TRBJ1-2; D gene uncertain. The germline gives CDR1 MNHEY, CDR2 SMNVEV (reference sequence). Trimming shortened V by 5 bases and J by 4 bases, and 17 bases separated the two germline ends. The CDR3 runs 15 residues. The CDR3 nucleotides read TGTGCCAGCAGTCCGCCAGGTCAGTCTTTCTATGGCTACACCTTC. It is translated as CASSPPGQSFYGYTF.

V is TRBV5-1 and J is TRBJ2-2, with D tentatively TRBD1 (6 bases). There are 14 residues in the CDR3. Trimming shortened V by 5 bases and J by 7 bases, and 15 bases separated the two germline ends. Germline V CDR1 and CDR2: SGHRS, YFSETQ. The CDR3 coding sequence is TGCGCCAGCAGTGCAGGGGACCCAGGCGGGGAGCTGTTTTTT. Translation: CASSAGDPGGELFF.

This clone was counted only a few times. The V gene is TRBV18, the J gene TRBJ2-5; 12 nucleotides agree with TRBD2. This CDR3 is built from 18 residues. Trimming took 2 bases from V and 2 from J; bases not matched to a gene: 9. Per the germline V gene, CDR1 is KGHSH and CDR2 is LQKENI. The CDR3 sequence: CASSPAGTSGSVQETQYF. The CDR3 DNA is TGTGCCAGCTCACCAGCCGGGACTAGCGGGTCGGTGCAAGAGACCCAGTACTTC.